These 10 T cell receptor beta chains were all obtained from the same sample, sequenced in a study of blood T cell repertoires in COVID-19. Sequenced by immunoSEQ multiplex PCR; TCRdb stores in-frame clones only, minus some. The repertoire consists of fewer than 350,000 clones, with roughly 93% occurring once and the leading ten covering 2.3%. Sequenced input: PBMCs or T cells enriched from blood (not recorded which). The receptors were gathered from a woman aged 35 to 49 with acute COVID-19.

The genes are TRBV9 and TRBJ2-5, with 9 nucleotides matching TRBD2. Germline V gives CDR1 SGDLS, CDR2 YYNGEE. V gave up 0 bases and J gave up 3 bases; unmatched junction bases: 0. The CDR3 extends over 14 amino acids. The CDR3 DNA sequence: TGTGCCAGCAGCGTAGTAGCGGGGGAAGAGACCCAGTACTTC. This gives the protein CASSVVAGEETQYF.

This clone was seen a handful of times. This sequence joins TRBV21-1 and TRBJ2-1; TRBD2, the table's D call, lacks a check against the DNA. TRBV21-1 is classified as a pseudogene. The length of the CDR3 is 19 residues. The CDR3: CASSKGGTAGTSSYNEQFF. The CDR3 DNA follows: TGTGCCAGCAGCAAAGGTGGGACAGCCGGGACTAGCAGTTACAATGAGCAGTTCTTC.

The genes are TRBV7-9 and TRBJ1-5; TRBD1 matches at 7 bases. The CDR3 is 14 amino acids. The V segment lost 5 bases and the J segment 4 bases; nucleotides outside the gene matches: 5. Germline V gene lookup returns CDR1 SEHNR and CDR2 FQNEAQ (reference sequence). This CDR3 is CASSTDRDNQPQHF. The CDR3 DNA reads TGTGCCAGCAGCACAGACAGGGATAATCAGCCCCAGCATTTT.

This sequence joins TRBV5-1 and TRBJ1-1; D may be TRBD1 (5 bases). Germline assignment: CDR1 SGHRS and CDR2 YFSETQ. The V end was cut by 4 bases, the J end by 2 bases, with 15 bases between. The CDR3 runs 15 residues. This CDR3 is CASSGGDSYNTEAFF. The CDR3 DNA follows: TGCGCCAGCAGCGGCGGGGACTCCTATAACACTGAAGCTTTCTTT.

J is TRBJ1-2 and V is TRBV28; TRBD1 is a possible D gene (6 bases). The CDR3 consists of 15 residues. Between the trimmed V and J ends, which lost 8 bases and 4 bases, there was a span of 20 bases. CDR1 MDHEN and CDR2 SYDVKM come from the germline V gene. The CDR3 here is CASGPPGAKGYGYTF. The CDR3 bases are TGTGCCAGCGGCCCCCCAGGGGCCAAGGGCTATGGCTACACCTTC.

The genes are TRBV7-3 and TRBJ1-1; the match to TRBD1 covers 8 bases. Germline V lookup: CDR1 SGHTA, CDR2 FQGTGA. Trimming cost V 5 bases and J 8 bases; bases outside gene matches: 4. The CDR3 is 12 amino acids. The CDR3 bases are TGTGCCAGCAGCAGACAGGGGATAGAAGCTTTCTTT. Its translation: CASSRQGIEAFF.

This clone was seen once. CDR3 bases: TGCGCCAGCAGCGCGACAGGGCGCGAGGACGAGCAGTACTTC. This codes for CASSATGREDEQYF. The chain is built from TRBV5-1 and TRBJ2-7; TRBD1 matches at 7 bases. Germline-derived CDR1 and CDR2 are SGHRS and YFSETQ. There are 14 residues in the CDR3. With V trimmed by 4 bases and J by 5 bases, 9 bases remained unmatched.

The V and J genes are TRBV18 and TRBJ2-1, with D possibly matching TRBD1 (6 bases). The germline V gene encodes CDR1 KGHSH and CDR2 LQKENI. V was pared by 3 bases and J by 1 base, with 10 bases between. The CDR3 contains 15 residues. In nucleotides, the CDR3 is TGTGCCAGCTCACCGGTAGGGGGATCCTACAATGAGCAGTTCTTC. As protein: CASSPVGGSYNEQFF.

Here the CDR3 DNA reads TGCGCCAGCAGCCAAGATCAGGGGGCCCCGAGGAACGAGCAGTACTTC. This codes for CASSQDQGAPRNEQYF. The chain combines TRBV4-1 with TRBJ2-7; TRBD1 matches 8 bases. CDR1 MGHRA and CDR2 YSYEKL come from the germline V gene. J gave up 5 bases and V 0 bases, and 9 bases lay outside the gene matches. This CDR3 comprises 16 residues.

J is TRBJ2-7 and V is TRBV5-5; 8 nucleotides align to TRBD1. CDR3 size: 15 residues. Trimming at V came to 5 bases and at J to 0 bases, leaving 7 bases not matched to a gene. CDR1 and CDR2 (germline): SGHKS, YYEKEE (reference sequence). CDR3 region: CASSFTGGSSYEQYF. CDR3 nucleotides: TGTGCCAGCAGTTTCACAGGGGGGAGCTCCTACGAGCAGTACTTC.